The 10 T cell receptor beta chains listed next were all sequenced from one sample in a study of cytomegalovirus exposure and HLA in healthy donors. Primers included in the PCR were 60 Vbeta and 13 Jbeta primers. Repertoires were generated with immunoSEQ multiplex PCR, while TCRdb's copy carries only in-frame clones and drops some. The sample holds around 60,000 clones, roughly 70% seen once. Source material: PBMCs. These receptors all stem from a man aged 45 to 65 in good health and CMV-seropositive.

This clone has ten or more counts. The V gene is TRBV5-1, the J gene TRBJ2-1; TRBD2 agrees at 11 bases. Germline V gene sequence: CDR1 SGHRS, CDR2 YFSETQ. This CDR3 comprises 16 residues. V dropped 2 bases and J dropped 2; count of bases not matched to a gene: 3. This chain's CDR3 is CASSLRLAGTYNEQFF. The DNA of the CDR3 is TGCGCCAGCAGCTTACGACTAGCGGGGACCTACAATGAGCAGTTCTTC.

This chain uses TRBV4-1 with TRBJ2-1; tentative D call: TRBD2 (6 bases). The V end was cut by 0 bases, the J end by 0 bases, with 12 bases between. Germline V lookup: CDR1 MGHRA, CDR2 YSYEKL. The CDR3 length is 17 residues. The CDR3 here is CASSQDRAGSSYNEQFF. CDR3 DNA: TGCGCCAGCAGCCAAGATCGGGCGGGGAGCTCCTACAATGAGCAGTTCTTC.

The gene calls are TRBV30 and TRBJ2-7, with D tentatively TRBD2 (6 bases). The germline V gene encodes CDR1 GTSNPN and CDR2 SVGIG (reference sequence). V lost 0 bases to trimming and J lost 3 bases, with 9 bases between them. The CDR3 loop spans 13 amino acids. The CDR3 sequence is CAWSVRRGYEQYF. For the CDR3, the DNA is TGTGCCTGGAGTGTACGGAGGGGCTACGAGCAGTACTTC.

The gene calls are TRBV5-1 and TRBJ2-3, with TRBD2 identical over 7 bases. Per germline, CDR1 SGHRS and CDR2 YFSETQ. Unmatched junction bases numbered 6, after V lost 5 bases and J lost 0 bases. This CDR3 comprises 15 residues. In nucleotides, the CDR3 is TGCGCCAGCAGGTGGGACTACGCTAGCACAGATACGCAGTATTTT. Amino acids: CASRWDYASTDTQYF.

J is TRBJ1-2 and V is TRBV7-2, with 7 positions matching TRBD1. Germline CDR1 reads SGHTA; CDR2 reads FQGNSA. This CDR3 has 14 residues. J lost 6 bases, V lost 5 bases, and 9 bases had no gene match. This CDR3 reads CASSALDRADGYTF. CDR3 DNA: TGTGCCAGCAGCGCACTCGACAGGGCGGATGGCTACACCTTC.

The CDR3 sequence: CASSLHPSGRASKTQYF. CDR3 DNA sequence: TGTGCCAGCAGTTTGCATCCTAGCGGGAGGGCCAGTAAGACCCAGTACTTC. V is TRBV28 and J is TRBJ2-5; 12 bases are shared with TRBD2. Germline V lookup: CDR1 MDHEN, CDR2 SYDVKM. The CDR3 length is 17 residues. J was trimmed by 6 bases and V by 3 bases; bases with no gene match: 11.

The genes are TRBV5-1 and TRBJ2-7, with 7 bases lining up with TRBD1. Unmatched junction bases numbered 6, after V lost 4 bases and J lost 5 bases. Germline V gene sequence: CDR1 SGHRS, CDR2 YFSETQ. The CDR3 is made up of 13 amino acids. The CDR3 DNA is TGCGCCAGCAGCCGCGACAGGGTTGACGAGCAGTACTTC. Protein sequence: CASSRDRVDEQYF. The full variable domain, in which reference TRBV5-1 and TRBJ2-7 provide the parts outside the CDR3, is KAGVTQTPRYLIKTRGQQVTLSCSPISGHRSVSWYQQTPGQGLQFLFEYFSETQRNKGNFPGRFSGRQFSNSRSEMNVSTLELGDSALYLCASSRDRVDEQYFGPGTRLTVT.

The CDR3 DNA reads TGTGCCAGCAGCCACCTTAAAACTAGCACAGATACGCAGTATTTT. Its translation is CASSHLKTSTDTQYF. V gene TRBV5-6 combines with J gene TRBJ2-3; D not resolved. Germline V gene sequence: CDR1 SGHDT, CDR2 YYEEEE. V was clipped by 4 bases and J by 0 bases, with 12 bases between them. The CDR3 loop spans 15 amino acids.

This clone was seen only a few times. The CDR3 DNA reads TGTGCCAGCAGTCTACTGGGGGGAGGCAATCAGCCCCAGCATTTT. It codes for CASSLLGGGNQPQHF. This chain uses TRBV27 with TRBJ1-5; a possible D gene is TRBD1 (5 bases). The V gene's germline CDR1 is MNHEY and CDR2 SMNVEV (reference sequence). The V and J ends lost 5 bases and 2 bases respectively, with 13 bases between them. This CDR3 spans 15 amino acids.

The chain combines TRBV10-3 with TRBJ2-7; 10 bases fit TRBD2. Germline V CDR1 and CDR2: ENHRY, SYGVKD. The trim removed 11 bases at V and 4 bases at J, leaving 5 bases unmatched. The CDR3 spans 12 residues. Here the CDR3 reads CASGSGGYEQYF. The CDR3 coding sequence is TGTGCCTCGGGTAGCGGGGGGTACGAGCAGTACTTC.